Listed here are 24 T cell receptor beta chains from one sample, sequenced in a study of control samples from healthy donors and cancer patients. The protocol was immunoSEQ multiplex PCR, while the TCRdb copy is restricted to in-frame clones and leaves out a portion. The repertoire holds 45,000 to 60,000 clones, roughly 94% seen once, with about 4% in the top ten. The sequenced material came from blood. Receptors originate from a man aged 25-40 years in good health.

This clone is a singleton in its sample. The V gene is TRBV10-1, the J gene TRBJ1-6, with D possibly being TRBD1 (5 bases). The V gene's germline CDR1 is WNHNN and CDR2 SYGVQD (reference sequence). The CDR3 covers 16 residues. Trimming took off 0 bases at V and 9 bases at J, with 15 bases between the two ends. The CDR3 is CASSESKTGPISPLHF. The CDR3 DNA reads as TGCGCCAGCAGTGAGTCAAAAACGGGGCCCATTTCACCCCTCCACTTT.

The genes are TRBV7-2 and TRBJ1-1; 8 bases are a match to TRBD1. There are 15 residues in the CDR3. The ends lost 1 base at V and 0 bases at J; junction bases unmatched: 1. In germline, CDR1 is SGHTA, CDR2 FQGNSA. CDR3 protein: CASSLGTGMNTEAFF. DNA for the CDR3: TGTGCCAGCAGCTTAGGGACAGGGATGAACACTGAAGCTTTCTTT.

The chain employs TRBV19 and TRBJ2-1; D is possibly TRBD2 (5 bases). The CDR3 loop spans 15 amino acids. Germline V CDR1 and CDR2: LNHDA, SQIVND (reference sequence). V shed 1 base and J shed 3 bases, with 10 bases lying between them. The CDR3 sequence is CASSIASGYYNEQFF. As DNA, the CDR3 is TGTGCCAGTAGTATAGCAAGCGGATACTACAATGAGCAGTTCTTC.

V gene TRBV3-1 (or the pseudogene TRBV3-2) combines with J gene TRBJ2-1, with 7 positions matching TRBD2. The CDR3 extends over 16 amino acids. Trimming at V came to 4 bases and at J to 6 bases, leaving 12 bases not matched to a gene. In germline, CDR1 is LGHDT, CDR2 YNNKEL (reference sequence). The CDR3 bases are TGTGCCAGCAGCCCCTCCCTTGGGGCGGGAGTCAATGAGCAGTTCTTC. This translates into CASSPSLGAGVNEQFF.

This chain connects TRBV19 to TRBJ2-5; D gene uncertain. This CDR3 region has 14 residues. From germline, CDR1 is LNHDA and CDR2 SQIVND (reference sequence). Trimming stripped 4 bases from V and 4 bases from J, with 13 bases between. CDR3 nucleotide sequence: TGTGCCAGTAGTACCCCAACTTTGCCAGAGACCCAGTACTTC. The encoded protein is CASSTPTLPETQYF.

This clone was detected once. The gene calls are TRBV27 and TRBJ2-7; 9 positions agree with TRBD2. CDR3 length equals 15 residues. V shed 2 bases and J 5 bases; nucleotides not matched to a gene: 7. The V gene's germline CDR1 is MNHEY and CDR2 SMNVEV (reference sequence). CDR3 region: CASSLQAGGSHEQYF. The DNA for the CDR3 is TGTGCCAGCAGTTTACAAGCGGGAGGTTCCCACGAGCAGTACTTC.

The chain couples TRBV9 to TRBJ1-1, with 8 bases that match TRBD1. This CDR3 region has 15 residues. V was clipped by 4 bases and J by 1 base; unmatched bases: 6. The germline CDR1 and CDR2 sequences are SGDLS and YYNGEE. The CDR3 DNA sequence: TGTGCCAGCAGCCCCCCCGGACAGGGGAACACTGAAGCTTTCTTT. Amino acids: CASSPPGQGNTEAFF.

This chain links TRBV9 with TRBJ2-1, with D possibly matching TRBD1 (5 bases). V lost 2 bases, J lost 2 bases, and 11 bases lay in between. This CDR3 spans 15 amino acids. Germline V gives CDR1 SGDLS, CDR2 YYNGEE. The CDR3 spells CASSVREGTYNEQFF. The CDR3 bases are TGTGCCAGCAGCGTCAGGGAAGGGACCTACAATGAGCAGTTCTTC. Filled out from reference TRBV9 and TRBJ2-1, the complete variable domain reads DSGVTQTPKHLITATGQRVTLRCSPRSGDLSVYWYQQSLDQGLQFLIQYYNGEERAKGNILERFSAQQFPDLHSELNLSSLELGDSALYFCASSVREGTYNEQFFGPGTRLTVL.

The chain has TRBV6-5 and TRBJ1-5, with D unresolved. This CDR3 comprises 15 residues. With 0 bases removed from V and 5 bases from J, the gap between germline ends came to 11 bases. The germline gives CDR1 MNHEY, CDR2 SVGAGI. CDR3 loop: CASSYSSRFDQPQHF. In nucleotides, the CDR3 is TGTGCCAGCAGTTACTCGAGCAGGTTCGATCAGCCCCAGCATTTT.

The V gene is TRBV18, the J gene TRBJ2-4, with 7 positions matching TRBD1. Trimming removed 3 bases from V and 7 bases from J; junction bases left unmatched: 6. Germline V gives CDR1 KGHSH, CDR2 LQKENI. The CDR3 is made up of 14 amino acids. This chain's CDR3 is CASSPADRVNIQYF. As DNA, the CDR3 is TGTGCCAGCTCACCCGCCGACAGGGTCAACATTCAGTACTTC.

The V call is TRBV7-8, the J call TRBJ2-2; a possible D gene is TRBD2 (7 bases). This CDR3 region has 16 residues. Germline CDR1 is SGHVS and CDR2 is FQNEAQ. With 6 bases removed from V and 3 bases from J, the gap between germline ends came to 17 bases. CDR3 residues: CASSPRGGSDTGELFF. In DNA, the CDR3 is TGTGCCAGCAGTCCTAGGGGGGGGAGCGACACCGGGGAGCTGTTTTTT.

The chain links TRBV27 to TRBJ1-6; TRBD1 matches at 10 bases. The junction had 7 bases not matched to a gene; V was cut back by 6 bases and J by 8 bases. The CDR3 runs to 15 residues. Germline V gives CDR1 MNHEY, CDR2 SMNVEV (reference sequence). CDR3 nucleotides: TGTGCCAGCAGACTAACCGGGACAGGGGATTCACCCCTCCACTTT. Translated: CASRLTGTGDSPLHF.

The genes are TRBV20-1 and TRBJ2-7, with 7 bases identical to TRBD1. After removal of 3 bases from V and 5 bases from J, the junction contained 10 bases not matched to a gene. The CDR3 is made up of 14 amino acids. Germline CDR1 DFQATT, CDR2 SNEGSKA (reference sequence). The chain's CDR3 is CSASLQGRINEQYF. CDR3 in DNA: TGCAGTGCTAGTCTACAGGGGAGAATCAACGAGCAGTACTTC.

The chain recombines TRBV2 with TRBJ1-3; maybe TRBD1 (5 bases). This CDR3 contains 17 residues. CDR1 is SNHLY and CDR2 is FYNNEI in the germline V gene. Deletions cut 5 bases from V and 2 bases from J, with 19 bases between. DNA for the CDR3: TGTGCCAGCAGTCTAACGACGAAAGACAGAACTGGAAACACCATATATTTT. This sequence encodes CASSLTTKDRTGNTIYF.

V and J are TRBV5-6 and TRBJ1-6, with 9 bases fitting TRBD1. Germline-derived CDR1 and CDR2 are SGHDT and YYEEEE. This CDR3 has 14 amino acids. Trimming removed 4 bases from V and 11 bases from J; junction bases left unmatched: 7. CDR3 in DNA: TGTGCCAGCAGCCCCCGGGACAGGGCGCCACCCCTCCACTTT. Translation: CASSPRDRAPPLHF.

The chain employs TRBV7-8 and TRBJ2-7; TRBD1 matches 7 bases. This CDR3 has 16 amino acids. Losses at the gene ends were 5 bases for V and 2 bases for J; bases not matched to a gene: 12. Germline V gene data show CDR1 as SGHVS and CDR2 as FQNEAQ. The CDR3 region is CASSPRGRPIPYEQYF. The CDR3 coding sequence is TGTGCCAGCAGCCCTAGGGGGCGACCAATACCCTACGAGCAGTACTTC. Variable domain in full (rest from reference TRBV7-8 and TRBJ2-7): GAGVSQSPRYKVAKRGQDVALRCDPISGHVSLFWYQQALGQGPEFLTYFQNEAQLDKSGLPSDRFFAERPEGSVSTLKIQRTQQEDSAVYLCASSPRGRPIPYEQYFGPGTRLTVT.

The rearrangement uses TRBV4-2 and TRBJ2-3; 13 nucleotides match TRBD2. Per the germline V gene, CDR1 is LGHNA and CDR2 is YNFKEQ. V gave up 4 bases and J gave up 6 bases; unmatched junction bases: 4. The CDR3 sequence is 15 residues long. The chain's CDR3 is CASSPGTSGVDTQYF. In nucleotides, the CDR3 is TGTGCCAGCAGCCCCGGGACTAGCGGGGTGGATACGCAGTATTTT.

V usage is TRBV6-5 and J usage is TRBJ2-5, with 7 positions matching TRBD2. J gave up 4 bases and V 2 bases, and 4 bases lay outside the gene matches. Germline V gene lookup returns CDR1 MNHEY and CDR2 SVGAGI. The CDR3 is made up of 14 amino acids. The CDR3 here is CASSYQGGLETQYF. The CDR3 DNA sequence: TGTGCCAGCAGTTACCAGGGAGGGCTAGAGACCCAGTACTTC.

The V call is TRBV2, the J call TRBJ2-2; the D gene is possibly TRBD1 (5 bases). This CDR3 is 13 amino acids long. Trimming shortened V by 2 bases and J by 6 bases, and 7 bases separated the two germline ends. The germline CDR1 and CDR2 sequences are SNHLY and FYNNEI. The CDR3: CASSEQGSGELFF. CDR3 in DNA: TGTGCCAGCAGTGAACAGGGCTCCGGGGAGCTGTTTTTT.

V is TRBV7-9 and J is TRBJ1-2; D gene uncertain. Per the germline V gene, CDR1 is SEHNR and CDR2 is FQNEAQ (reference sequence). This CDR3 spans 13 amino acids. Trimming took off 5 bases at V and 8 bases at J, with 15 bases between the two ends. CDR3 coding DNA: TGTGCCAGCAGCCCTGACGGCCGCAGGGGCTACACCTTC. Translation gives CASSPDGRRGYTF. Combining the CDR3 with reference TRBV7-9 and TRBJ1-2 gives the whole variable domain DTGVSQNPRHKITKRGQNVTFRCDPISEHNRLYWYRQTLGQGPEFLTYFQNEAQLEKSRLLSDRFSAERPKGSFSTLEIQRTEQGDSAMYLCASSPDGRRGYTFGSGTRLTVV.

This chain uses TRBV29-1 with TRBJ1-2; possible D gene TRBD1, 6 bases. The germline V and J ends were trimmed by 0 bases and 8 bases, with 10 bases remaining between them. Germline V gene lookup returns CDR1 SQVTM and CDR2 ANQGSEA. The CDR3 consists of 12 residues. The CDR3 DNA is TGCAGCGTTGAAGAAACAGGGAGCGGCTACACCTTC. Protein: CSVEETGSGYTF.

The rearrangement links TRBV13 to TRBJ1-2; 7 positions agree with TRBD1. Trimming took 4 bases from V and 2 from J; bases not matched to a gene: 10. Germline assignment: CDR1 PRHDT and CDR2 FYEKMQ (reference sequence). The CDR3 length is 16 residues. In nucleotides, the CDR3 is TGTGCCAGCAGCTACCGGACAGGACATGCAAACTATGGCTACACCTTC. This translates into CASSYRTGHANYGYTF.

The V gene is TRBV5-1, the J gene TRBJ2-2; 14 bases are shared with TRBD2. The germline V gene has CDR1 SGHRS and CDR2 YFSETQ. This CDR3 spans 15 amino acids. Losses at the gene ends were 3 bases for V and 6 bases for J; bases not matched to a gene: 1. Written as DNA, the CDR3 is TGCGCCAGCAGCTCGGGACTAGCGGGAGCCGGGGAGCTGTTTTTT. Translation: CASSSGLAGAGELFF. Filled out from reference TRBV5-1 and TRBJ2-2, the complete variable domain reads KAGVTQTPRYLIKTRGQQVTLSCSPISGHRSVSWYQQTPGQGLQFLFEYFSETQRNKGNFPGRFSGRQFSNSRSEMNVSTLELGDSALYLCASSSGLAGAGELFFGEGSRLTVL.

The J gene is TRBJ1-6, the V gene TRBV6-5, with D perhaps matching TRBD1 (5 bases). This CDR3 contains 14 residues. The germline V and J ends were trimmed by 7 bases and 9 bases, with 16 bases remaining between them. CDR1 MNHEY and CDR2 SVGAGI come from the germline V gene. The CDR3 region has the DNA TGTGCCAGCAAGCCGGGACTGGGGGTTTCACCCCTCCACTTT. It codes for CASKPGLGVSPLHF.